This T cell receptor (beta chain) was observed in a study of CD8 T cells in ankylosing spondylitis. Details on this clonotype: Its target is unknown.

The CDR3 sequence is 14 residues long. CDR1 WSHSY and CDR2 SAAADI come from the germline V gene. Trimming cost V 0 bases and J 5 bases, with 8 bases left between them. The study's findings and limits: A TCR beta motif of several highly homologous variants seemed to mark ankylosing spondylitis blood.

Quantitative barcoded 5'-RACE was used to prepare TCR beta libraries. One entry per CDR3 protein results from TCRdb running MiXCR on the 5' RACE reads. The table shows under 450,000 distinct CDR3 sequences, with about a sixth occurring only once. The J gene is TRBJ2-4, the V gene TRBV10-2; D tentatively fits TRBD1 or TRBD2 (5 bases each). The sample was blood, either unsorted or a sorted T cell fraction (not recorded which). The receptor's source is a male donor with ankylosing spondylitis. The CDR3 protein is CASSESGTQNIQYF. CDR3 sequence (DNA): TGCGCCAGCAGTGAGTCCGGGACGCAAAACATTCAGTACTTC.